The rows below give T cell receptor beta chains drawn from one sample of a study of cytomegalovirus exposure and HLA in healthy donors. The data were produced by immunoSEQ multiplex PCR, yet TCRdb's version contains in-frame clones alone and is incomplete. Of 210,000 or so clones listed, approximately 87% are singletons. Sequenced sample: PBMCs. The receptors shown here come from a man aged 25 to 40 in good health and CMV-seronegative. The CDR3 runs from the conserved cysteine through the conserved F or W. A D gene is named only where the DNA matches it firmly. Clone size is not always given. Where it is, it says once, few, many or a class for expanded clones.

V gene,clone size,J gene,D gene,CDR3 DNA,CDR3 protein
TRBV7-9,.,TRBJ1-2,TRBD1,TGTGCCAGCAGCGAAAAATCGACAGGGCCAACCTATGGCTACACCTTC,CASSEKSTGPTYGYTF
TRBV4-2,.,TRBJ1-4,TRBD1,TGTGCCAGCAGCCAAGCCGGGACAGGGAATGAAAAACTGTTTTTT,CASSQAGTGNEKLFF
TRBV19,.,TRBJ2-5,TRBD2,TGTGCCAGTAGTCGCCGGGGACTAGCGGGAGAAGAGACCCAGTACTTC,CASSRRGLAGEETQYF
TRBV7-9,.,TRBJ1-2,.,TGTGCCAGCAGCTTAGGCGAGTCGTTCTATGGCTACACCTTC,CASSLGESFYGYTF
TRBV11-2,few,TRBJ2-7,TRBD1,TGTGCCAGCAGCTTAGTGGTGGGACAGGTCCCCTACGAGCAGTACTTC,CASSLVVGQVPYEQYF
TRBV18,.,TRBJ1-5,.,TGTGCCAGCTCATCAGACAGAATCAATCAGCCCCAGCATTTT,CASSSDRINQPQHF
TRBV7-7,.,TRBJ2-2,.,TGTGCTAGCAGCTCTGGCCTGGGGGAGCTGTTTTTT,CASSSGLGELFF
TRBV19,.,TRBJ2-1,.,TGTGCCAGTAGTATAGCCCCGTCCTACAATGAGCAGTTCTTC,CASSIAPSYNEQFF
TRBV5-4,once,TRBJ2-3,TRBD2,TGTGCCACCAAGACCGGCGGACTAGCGGTCGTCAAAGATACGCAGTATTTT,CATKTGGLAVVKDTQYF
TRBV5-4,once,TRBJ2-5,TRBD1,TGTGCCAGCAGCTCGATCGGACAGGGCGAAGGGACCCAGTACTTC,CASSSIGQGEGTQYF
TRBV6-4,.,TRBJ1-1,.,TGTGCCAGCAGTGGGTCCGCCGGGTCAACAGCTTTCTTT,CASSGSAGSTAFF